The 31 T cell receptor beta chains in this list originate from one sample, sequenced in a study of blood T cells in healthy people across ages. For the second PCR, which ran for roughly 6 to 11 cycles, a sample-barcoded 5' primer and a J-beta primer mix were used. TCRdb analysed the 5' RACE reads with MiXCR anew, one entry per CDR3 protein. The sample has around 800,000 distinct CDR3 sequences; 25% to 30% are singletons. These records were also assigned to another study, of T cells of mothers and their children.

The sequenced material came from blood. The receptors derive from a boy younger than 18 in good health.

V usage is TRBV5-1 and J usage is TRBJ2-5, with TRBD1 identical over 8 bases. The end of the DNA aligns better with TRBJ2-1, so the J call may be wrong. The germline gives CDR1 SGHRS, CDR2 YFSETQ. The CDR3 has 16 residues. This CDR3 is CASSTPDRAGSNEQFF. The CDR3 bases are TGCGCCAGCAGCACCCCGGACAGGGCTGGGTCCAATGAGCAGTTCTTC.

This clonotype appeared a few times. This chain joins TRBV3-1 and TRBJ1-2; possible D gene TRBD1, 6 bases. Trimming shortened V by 4 bases and J by 6 bases, and 12 bases separated the two germline ends. Germline lookup yields CDR1 LGHDT and CDR2 YNNKEL (reference sequence). This CDR3 spans 13 amino acids. CDR3 nucleotides: TGTGCCAGCAGCCGTCAGGGGCTTCATGGCTACACCTTC. This gives the protein CASSRQGLHGYTF.

This clonotype was counted only a few times. The chain couples TRBV12-3 or TRBV12-4 to TRBJ1-3; no clear D. This CDR3 region has 15 residues. V lost 4 bases and J lost 0, with 10 bases in between. CDR3 region: CASSSEALSGNTIYF. The DNA for the CDR3 is TGTGCCAGCAGTTCGGAGGCCCTCTCTGGAAACACCATATATTTT.

The chain is built from TRBV7-9 and TRBJ2-5, with 7 bases identical to TRBD2. CDR1 and CDR2 (germline): SEHNR, FQNEAQ (reference sequence). This CDR3 is 13 amino acids long. V was clipped by 4 bases and J by 5 bases; unmatched bases: 4. CDR3 residues: CASSSSGDETQYF. The CDR3 DNA follows: TGTGCCAGCAGCTCCAGCGGGGACGAGACCCAGTACTTC.

This clonotype showed up just a few times. The chain employs TRBV5-4 and TRBJ2-1, with D perhaps being TRBD1 or TRBD2 (6 bases each). The CDR3 sequence is 16 residues long. Per the germline V gene, CDR1 is SGHNT and CDR2 is YYREEE (reference sequence). V lost 4 bases and J 0 bases, leaving 14 bases between the germline ends. CDR3: CASSRPGDISYNEQFF. In DNA form, the CDR3 reads TGTGCCAGCAGCCGCCCGGGGGACATCTCCTACAATGAGCAGTTCTTC.

The sample holds a few counts of this clonotype. This chain links TRBV12-3 or TRBV12-4 with TRBJ1-5; no firm D call. The germline V and J ends were trimmed by 5 bases and 0 bases, with 8 bases remaining between them. This CDR3 is built from 14 residues. CDR3 region: CASSTGVSNQPQHF. CDR3 in DNA: TGTGCCAGCAGTACCGGTGTTAGCAATCAGCCCCAGCATTTT.

The rearrangement joins TRBV4-2 to TRBJ2-5; 8 bases are a match to TRBD1. CDR3 size: 15 residues. Germline V gene lookup returns CDR1 LGHNA and CDR2 YNFKEQ. J gave up 4 bases and V 0 bases, and 4 bases lay outside the gene matches. This CDR3 reads CASSQDRQGIETQYF. The CDR3 DNA follows: TGTGCCAGCAGCCAAGATAGACAGGGGATAGAGACCCAGTACTTC.

This clonotype was counted only a few times. The chain couples TRBV4-1 to TRBJ2-7, with 8 bases that match TRBD1. The ends lost 0 bases at V and 0 bases at J; junction bases unmatched: 7. Germline assignment: CDR1 MGHRA and CDR2 YSYEKL. The CDR3 sequence is 17 residues long. The CDR3 DNA sequence: TGCGCCAGCAGCCAAGATAGGCAACAGGGGGTCTCCTACGAGCAGTACTTC. Encoded protein: CASSQDRQQGVSYEQYF.

The V call is TRBV6-1, the J call TRBJ2-3; D is possibly TRBD1 or TRBD2 (6 bases each). With 6 bases removed from V and 0 bases from J, the gap between germline ends came to 16 bases. Germline V gene data show CDR1 as MNHNS and CDR2 as SASEGT. CDR3 length: 16 residues. CDR3 DNA: TGTGCCAGCAGCCACCCGGGCGGGACAAGCACAGATACGCAGTATTTT. This sequence encodes CASSHPGGTSTDTQYF.

The chain links TRBV7-9 to TRBJ2-1; 7 bases fit TRBD1. The CDR3 runs to 13 residues. V lost 3 bases, J lost 7 bases, and 3 bases stayed unmatched. CDR1 and CDR2 (germline): SEHNR, FQNEAQ (reference sequence). The CDR3, as DNA: TGTGCCAGCAGCTTCGACAGGGCGAATGAGCAGTTCTTC. It specifies CASSFDRANEQFF.

The V gene is TRBV24-1, the J gene TRBJ2-3, with TRBD1 matching over 8 bases. CDR3 size: 14 residues. V gave up 10 bases and J gave up 0 bases; unmatched junction bases: 5. In germline, CDR1 is KGHDR, CDR2 SFDVKD. The DNA for the CDR3 is TGTGCCACACAGGACAGGGTAAGCACAGATACGCAGTATTTT. Translation gives CATQDRVSTDTQYF.

This clonotype has only a few counts. The chain carries TRBV4-1 and TRBJ1-4, with a weak D call TRBD1 (5 bases). The CDR3 is 16 amino acids. V was trimmed by 0 bases and J by 15 bases, leaving 23 bases between them. CDR1 and CDR2 (germline): MGHRA, YSYEKL. CDR3 loop: CASSQEVGRVRKKLFF. CDR3 DNA: TGCGCCAGCAGCCAAGAGGTGGGCAGGGTACGAAAAAAGTTGTTTTTT.

This sequence joins TRBV9 and TRBJ2-1, with D possibly TRBD2 on 6 matching bases. V dropped 0 bases and J dropped 4 bases, with 8 bases sitting between them. The germline V gene encodes CDR1 SGDLS and CDR2 YYNGEE. This CDR3 is built from 14 residues. CDR3 in amino acids: CASSVGGDYNEQFF. The CDR3 bases are TGTGCCAGCAGCGTAGGGGGGGATTACAATGAGCAGTTCTTC. Supplemented by reference TRBV9 and TRBJ2-1, the full variable domain reads DSGVTQTPKHLITATGQRVTLRCSPRSGDLSVYWYQQSLDQGLQFLIQYYNGEERAKGNILERFSAQQFPDLHSELNLSSLELGDSALYFCASSVGGDYNEQFFGPGTRLTVL.

J is TRBJ2-6 and V is TRBV6-2 or TRBV6-3; D is uncertain. Germline CDR1 MNHEY, CDR2 SVGEGT. Between the trimmed V and J ends, which lost 6 bases and 12 bases, there was a span of 21 bases. The CDR3 is 15 amino acids. The CDR3 here is CASSLADQAAAVLTF. CDR3 coding DNA: TGTGCCAGCAGCCTTGCGGACCAGGCGGCGGCCGTCCTGACTTTC.

Only a few counts were recorded for this clonotype. V gene TRBV11-2 combines with J gene TRBJ2-2, with 8 bases fitting TRBD1. Germline assignment: CDR1 SGHAT and CDR2 FQNNGV. This CDR3 is built from 16 residues. Losses at the gene ends were 2 bases for V and 6 bases for J; bases not matched to a gene: 8. The CDR3 sequence is CASSLPTGTGAGELFF. CDR3 nucleotides: TGTGCCAGCAGCTTACCAACCGGGACAGGCGCCGGGGAGCTGTTTTTT.

The genes are TRBV6-2 or TRBV6-3 and TRBJ2-5; a possible D gene is TRBD2 (6 bases). Germline CDR1 and CDR2: MNHEY and SVGEGT. This CDR3 is built from 10 residues. V was shortened by 8 bases and J by 11 bases, with 12 bases between the two germline ends. In DNA form, the CDR3 reads TGTGCCAGCCGGCTCCGGGAGCAGTACTTC. It codes for CASRLREQYF.

As to this clonotype: At one boundary the junction diverges from the germline segment, which might be a read error. V and J are TRBV7-3 and TRBJ2-7; D could derive from TRBD1 or TRBD2 (5 bases each). The CDR3 is 15 residues long. CDR1 is SGHTA, CDR2 FQGTGA, per germline. CDR3 residues: CASSFLPGTLGEQYF. CDR3 DNA: TGCGCCAGCAGCTTCCTCCCCGGGACGCTGGGAGAGCAGTACTTC.

There are many counts of this clonotype. The chain uses TRBV20-1 and TRBJ2-4; maybe TRBD1 (5 bases). CDR3 length equals 14 residues. V lost 8 bases and J 0 bases, leaving 14 bases between the germline ends. CDR1 and CDR2 (germline): DFQATT, SNEGSKA (reference sequence). This CDR3 is CSTPQGGAKNIQYF. For the CDR3, the DNA is TGCAGTACCCCCCAGGGCGGAGCCAAAAACATTCAGTACTTC.

This sequence joins TRBV2 and TRBJ1-6; the D is unclear. The CDR3 has 14 amino acids. Germline V gene lookup returns CDR1 SNHLY and CDR2 FYNNEI. The V end was cut by 4 bases, the J end by 8 bases, with 12 bases between. CDR3 sequence: CASSVRAQDSPLHF. The CDR3 bases are TGTGCCAGCAGTGTAAGGGCTCAGGATTCACCCCTCCACTTT.

The gene calls are TRBV6-5 and TRBJ2-3; TRBD2 is a possible D gene (7 bases). In germline, CDR1 is MNHEY, CDR2 SVGAGI. Trimming cost V 8 bases and J 1 base, with 16 bases left between them. This CDR3 is built from 15 residues. The CDR3 region is CASGPGGAGTDTQYF. The CDR3 region has the DNA TGTGCCAGCGGTCCTGGGGGGGCAGGCACAGATACGCAGTATTTT.

The rearrangement uses TRBV5-1 and TRBJ2-4, with a weak D call TRBD2 (6 bases). The CDR3 runs to 14 residues. The germline V and J ends were trimmed by 3 bases and 6 bases, with 13 bases remaining between them. CDR1 and CDR2 from the germline V gene are SGHRS and YFSETQ. CDR3 coding DNA: TGCGCCAGCAGCTCGGACTACCCTGCAAACATTCAGTACTTC. It translates to CASSSDYPANIQYF.

The V and J genes are TRBV3-1 and TRBJ1-1, with D tentatively TRBD1 (5 bases). The CDR3 spans 16 residues. Germline loops: CDR1 LGHDT, CDR2 YNNKEL (reference sequence). The germline V and J ends were trimmed by 2 bases and 1 base, with 14 bases remaining between them. The CDR3: CASSQLGEYPNTEAFF. In DNA form, the CDR3 reads TGTGCCAGCAGCCAATTGGGGGAATACCCGAACACTGAAGCTTTCTTT.

The chain recombines TRBV10-3 with TRBJ2-5; 12 bases are shared with TRBD2. J gave up 3 bases and V 11 bases, and 13 bases lay outside the gene matches. The CDR3 sequence is 16 residues long. Germline V gene lookup returns CDR1 ENHRY and CDR2 SYGVKD. The CDR3 loop reads CAVRTSGTALEETQYF. CDR3 in DNA: TGTGCCGTACGGACTAGCGGGACTGCTTTAGAAGAGACCCAGTACTTC.

Turning to this clonotype: At one end, the junction sequence differs from germline, possibly due to a read error. This chain connects TRBV5-5 to TRBJ1-2; a weak D match, TRBD1 (5 bases). CDR3 length equals 14 residues. In germline, CDR1 is SGHKS, CDR2 YYEKEE (reference sequence). CDR3 region: CASSRDPSTYGYAF. The CDR3 region has the DNA TGTGCCAGCAGCCGGGACCCTTCGACTTATGGCTACGCCTTC.

This clonotype was found a few times. The chain combines TRBV5-5 with TRBJ1-2; D gene unclear. V gave up 3 bases and J gave up 4 bases, with 19 bases separating them. The CDR3 spans 16 residues. Germline V CDR1 and CDR2: SGHKS, YYEKEE (reference sequence). CDR3 DNA: TGTGCCAGCAGCTCCCAACTTGGGGTAACGATCTATGGCTACACCTTC. This encodes CASSSQLGVTIYGYTF.

The chain employs TRBV5-1 and TRBJ1-1; D ambiguous. Per germline, CDR1 SGHRS and CDR2 YFSETQ. The CDR3 consists of 13 residues. V lost 3 bases and J 1 base, leaving 7 bases between the germline ends. The CDR3 region is CASSYESNTEAFF. The DNA of the CDR3 is TGCGCCAGCAGCTACGAGTCGAACACTGAAGCTTTCTTT.

This clonotype came up a few times. This chain uses TRBV29-1 with TRBJ2-4; D is unresolved. The CDR3 consists of 13 residues. V lost 2 bases to trimming and J lost 0 bases, with 5 bases between them. Germline V CDR1 and CDR2: SQVTM, ANQGSEA. The CDR3, as DNA: TGCAGCGTTGAAACCCTAGCCAAAAACATTCAGTACTTC. Protein product: CSVETLAKNIQYF.

This clonotype was found a few times. The J gene is TRBJ2-5, the V gene TRBV27, with D possibly TRBD1 on 5 matching bases. Germline V gene sequence: CDR1 MNHEY, CDR2 SMNVEV (reference sequence). V was pared by 8 bases and J by 7 bases, with 14 bases between. CDR3 size: 12 residues. The CDR3, as DNA: TGTGCCAGCGGCCACCGCCAGGGGACCCAGTACTTC. Translated: CASGHRQGTQYF.

This clonotype occurred a few times. The V gene is TRBV6-6, the J gene TRBJ2-5; 13 nucleotides agree with TRBD2. V lost 7 bases and J lost 5; bases outside the gene matches: 7. This CDR3 comprises 15 residues. CDR1 is MNHNY, CDR2 SVGAGI, per germline (reference sequence). The CDR3 region is CASTRLAGGRETQYF. CDR3 nucleotides: TGTGCCAGCACGAGACTAGCGGGGGGCCGGGAGACCCAGTACTTC.

This chain uses TRBV7-3 with TRBJ2-1, with 8 positions matching TRBD2. The CDR3 consists of 14 residues. Trimming at V came to 5 bases and at J to 8 bases, leaving 8 bases not matched to a gene. Germline-derived CDR1 and CDR2 are SGHTA and FQGTGA. The CDR3: CASSLKGLGDEQFF. DNA of the CDR3: TGTGCCAGCAGCCTAAAGGGACTAGGAGATGAGCAGTTCTTC. Full variable domain (rest looked up from reference TRBV7-3 and TRBJ2-1): GAGVSQTPSNKVTEKGKYVELRCDPISGHTALYWYRQSLGQGPEFLIYFQGTGAADDSGLPNDRFFAVRPEGSVSTLKIQRTERGDSAVYLCASSLKGLGDEQFFGPGTRLTVL.

Turning to this clonotype: A clone one base away is much larger, so this may be a read error. The CDR3 loop reads CAGSPGGFSDEQAFF. The CDR3 nucleotides are TGTGCCGGCAGCCCCGGGGGGTTCTCGGATGAGCAGGCGTTCTTC. The chain couples TRBV7-2 to TRBJ2-1, with TRBD2 identical over 7 bases. Looked up from germline, CDR1 is SGHTA and CDR2 is FQGNSA. This CDR3 has 15 residues.